These T cell receptor beta chains were read from a single sample in a study of blood T cell repertoires in COVID-19. The data were produced by immunoSEQ multiplex PCR, yet TCRdb's version contains in-frame clones alone and is incomplete. The table shows approximately 270,000 clones, with approximately 86% occurring only once. The sequencing input was peripheral blood. These receptors originate from a human donor with COVID-19, enrolled during active disease. The donor label of this sample is uncertain. The CDR3 runs from the conserved cysteine through the conserved F or W.

>13|TRBV28|TRBJ2-7
CASRTVTFHEQYF
>15|TRBV5-1|TRBJ2-3
CASTPDTPGLDTQYF
>16|TRBV6-5|TRBJ1-1
CASSYSAGGSYTEAFF
>13|TRBV30|TRBJ1-2
CAWSADRESGYTF
>13|TRBV28|TRBJ1-1
CASSLWGAVEAFF
>16|TRBV7-9|TRBJ2-2
CASRIGQGSSSGELFF
>15|TRBV19|TRBJ2-1
CASSIAGGPYNEQFF
>14|TRBV24-1|TRBJ1-2
CATSDPDKNYGYTF
>13|TRBV19|TRBJ2-3
CASSSSGTDTQYF
>15|TRBV28|TRBJ2-1
CASSSNGLAVDEQFF
>14|TRBV6-5|TRBJ2-1
CASRRGLSYNEQFF